This T cell receptor (beta chain) was documented in a study of shared clonotypes between healthy human individuals. Whole-study results and caveats: Incomplete sequencing of sorted subsets was indicated by rarefaction despite large depth. All-four-donor shared clonotypes had higher generation probabilities than non-shared clonotypes did.

From germline, CDR1 is MNHEY and CDR2 SMNVEV (reference sequence). V lost 5 bases and J 1 base, leaving 14 bases between the germline ends. The length of the CDR3 is 15 residues. Worth noting for this clone: Its antigen remains unidentified.

The naive CD8 fraction comprised CD45RO-negative cells positively selected for CCR7 and excluded terminally differentiated effector memory CD45RA+ cells. For sorted subsets, 150 to 200 ng DNA per replicate equaled 33,000 or so T cell genomes. Study processing details: ImmunoSEQ only sent back junction sequences with no quality scores, so filtering was done differently. Some clones are missing from TCRdb's copy, which holds only in-frame ones; the method was immunoSEQ multiplex PCR. The V and J calls and clone size were taken over from that table, and D and trimming were inferred from the DNA. The table has around 2,000,000 clones, more than 85% seen once.

The gene calls are TRBV27 and TRBJ1-2; D remains ambiguous. This sequence originates from a young man in good health. Some clones in this sample may be carry-over from other donors' samples. Sequenced material: naive CD8+ T cells from PBMCs. The CDR3 DNA sequence: TGTGCCAGCAGTAGCCTGGGCAGTTATAACTATGGCTACACCTTC. Protein: CASSSLGSYNYGYTF.